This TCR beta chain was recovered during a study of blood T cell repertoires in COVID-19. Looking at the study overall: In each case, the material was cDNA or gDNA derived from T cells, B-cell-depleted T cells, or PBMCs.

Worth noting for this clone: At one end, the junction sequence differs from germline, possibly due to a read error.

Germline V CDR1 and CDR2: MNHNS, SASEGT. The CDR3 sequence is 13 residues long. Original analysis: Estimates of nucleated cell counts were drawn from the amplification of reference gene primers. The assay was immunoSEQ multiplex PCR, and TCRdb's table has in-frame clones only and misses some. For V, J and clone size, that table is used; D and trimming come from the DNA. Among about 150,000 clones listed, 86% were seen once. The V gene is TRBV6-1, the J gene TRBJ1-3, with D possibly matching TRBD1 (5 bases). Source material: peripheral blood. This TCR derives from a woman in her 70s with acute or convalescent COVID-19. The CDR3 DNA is TGTGCCAGCAGTGATGGGGCTGGAGACACCATATATTTT. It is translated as CASSDGAGDTIYF.